The TCR beta chain under discussion was sequenced for a study of blood T cell repertoires in COVID-19. For the study at large: The United States, Italy and Spain provided the acute and convalescent COVID-19 samples.

This CDR3 region has 14 residues. Germline CDR1 reads MDHEN; CDR2 reads SYDVKM. V lost 8 bases, J lost 6 bases, and 17 bases lay in between. Clones were sequenced by immunoSEQ multiplex PCR, and TCRdb holds only the in-frame ones, with some missing. The data show under 300,000 clones, with roughly nine tenths seen just once and 3% held by the top ten. This clone came up a few times. Which cohort a participant joined came from the clinical history participants gave. Two consecutive negative NP/OP PCR tests, clearance, or resolved symptoms defined Cohort 3 recovery. This TCR was sampled from a woman between 45 and 60 years old who had recovered from COVID-19. The chain uses TRBV28 and TRBJ1-5; D is possibly TRBD1 (6 bases). Source material: PBMCs or T cells enriched from blood (not recorded which). The CDR3 DNA reads as TGTGCCAGCTTCACAGGGAGGGGCACTCAGCCCCAGCATTTT. Its protein product is CASFTGRGTQPQHF.